The subject of this entry is one T cell receptor (beta chain). There are a few counts of this clonotype. The clone's antigen remains unknown. No much larger clonotype is one base removed from it; base qualities were not supplied. The CDR3, from cysteine to phenylalanine, totals 14 residues. The entry retains the CDR3 DNA only, 42 bases that are in frame from base 1. Between the V and J ends, shortened by 3 bases and 4 bases respectively, the junction contains 12 bases. Looking up the germline V gene yields CDR1 ENHRY and CDR2 SYGVKD. The data stem from a study of T-cell memory formation after mild COVID-19 (dated by TCRdb to the early 2020s). General notes on the study: Most TCR sequence clusters were specific to one of the two donors. T-cell clones expanding and contracting after mild COVID-19 in a couple of donors were tracked by longitudinal TCRalpha and TCRbeta repertoire sequencing. Two young, previously healthy adult volunteers made up the cohort, one male and one female. The full study reports these points: Only two mild cases were covered by the study, and larger cohorts that include severe cases with pre-infection samples were considered necessary. SARS-CoV-2 specificity was not confirmed for the second-wave clones peaking on day 37. Some responding clones were detected in pre-infection memory, which suggested that pre-existing cross-reactive memory T cells had joined the SARS-CoV-2 response. Contracting CD4+ clones were found mainly in CM and EM memory subsets, while CD8+ clones were enriched in EMRA. Balanced CD4/CD8 phenotypes were observed for clones contracting from day 15 to 85, whereas a bias towards CD4+ was observed for a second wave of clones expanding from day 15 to 37.

PBMCs were isolated by Ficoll-Paque density gradient centrifugation. The sample was run on an Illumina NovaSeq 6000. TCRalpha and TCRbeta cDNA libraries were built by 5'RACE with constant-segment primers, adding sample barcodes and unique molecular identifiers. Trizol reagent was used to extract RNA from every sample. Libraries were amplified in two PCR steps, with a second sample barcode and Illumina TruSeq adapters added in the second step. Sequencing of the libraries was done on an Illumina NovaSeq, producing 2 x 150 bp paired-end reads. Processing in the source paper ran as follows. The reads were demultiplexed and collapsed into UMI-guided consensus sequences using migec v1.2.7. Using mixcr v2.1.11, the UMI consensuses were aligned to TRA and TRB V and J templates and assembled into clonotypes. A clonotype was counted as expanded or contracted only if both edgeR and NoisET called the change significant, with noise models trained on biological replicates. edgeR calls used a false discovery rate-adjusted p below 0.01 and a log2 fold-change threshold of 1. As an exploratory analysis of dynamics, PCA with hierarchical clustering was applied to max-normalized trajectories of the 1000 most abundant clonotypes. Separately sequenced CD4+ and CD8+ repertoires were used to assign a CD4 or CD8 phenotype to each responding clone. The raw public reads went through TCRdb reprocessing: fastp at Q25, MiXCR clone calling, in-frame beta chains kept. CDR3 protein duplicates are merged, each entry listing the most common genes and DNA. What appears here as the V and J calls and clone size reflects TCRdb's work, not the paper's. The table for this sample lists about 270,000 distinct CDR3 sequences; about a sixth of them were counted only once. Approximately 25% of the sample comes from the top ten.

The sequence came from a man aged 18-30 years who had mild COVID-19 (a few samples of this study predate the infection). The sample titles of this study are shuffled in the database, so cell type and time point are left out; the donor was told from shared clones. The chain employs TRBV10-3 and TRBJ1-1, with TRBD1 as a weak D call on 5 bases. Sample: PBMCs or a T cell subset sorted from them (not recorded which). The CDR3 region reads CAISDPGDFTEAFF. In nucleotides, the sequence is TGTGCCATCAGTGATCCGGGGGATTTCACTGAAGCTTTCTTT.